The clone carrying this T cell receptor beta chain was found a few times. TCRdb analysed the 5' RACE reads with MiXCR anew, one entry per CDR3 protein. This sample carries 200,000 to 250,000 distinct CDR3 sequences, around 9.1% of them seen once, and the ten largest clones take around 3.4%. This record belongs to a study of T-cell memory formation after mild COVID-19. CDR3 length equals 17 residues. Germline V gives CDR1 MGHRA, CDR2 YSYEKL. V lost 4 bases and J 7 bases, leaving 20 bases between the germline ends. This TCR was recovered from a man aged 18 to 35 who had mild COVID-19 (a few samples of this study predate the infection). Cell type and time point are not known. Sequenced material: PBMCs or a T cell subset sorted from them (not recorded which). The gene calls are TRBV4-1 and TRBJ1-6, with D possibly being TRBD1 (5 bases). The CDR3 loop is CASSLLVPGLSNSPLHF. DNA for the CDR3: TGCGCCAGCAGCCTCCTTGTTCCGGGACTGAGCAATTCACCCCTCCACTTT.